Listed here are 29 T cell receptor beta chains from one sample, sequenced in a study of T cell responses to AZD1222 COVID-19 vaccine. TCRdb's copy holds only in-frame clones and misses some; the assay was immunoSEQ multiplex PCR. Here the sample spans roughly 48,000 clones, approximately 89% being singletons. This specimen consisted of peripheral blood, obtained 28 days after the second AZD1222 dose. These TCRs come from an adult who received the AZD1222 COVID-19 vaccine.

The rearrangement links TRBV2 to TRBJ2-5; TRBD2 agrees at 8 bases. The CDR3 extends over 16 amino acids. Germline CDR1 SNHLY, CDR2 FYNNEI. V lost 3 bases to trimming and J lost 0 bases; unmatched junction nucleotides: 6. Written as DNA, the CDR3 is TGTGCCAGCAGTGACGTTGGAGCGGGAGACCAAGAGACCCAGTACTTC. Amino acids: CASSDVGAGDQETQYF.

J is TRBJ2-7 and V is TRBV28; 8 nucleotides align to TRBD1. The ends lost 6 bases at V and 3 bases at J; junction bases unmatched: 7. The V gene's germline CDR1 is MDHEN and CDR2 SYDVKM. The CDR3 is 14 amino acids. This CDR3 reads CASSPGQADYEQYF. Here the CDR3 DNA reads TGTGCCAGCAGCCCGGGACAGGCTGACTACGAGCAGTACTTC. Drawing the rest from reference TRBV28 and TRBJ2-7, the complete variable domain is DVKVTQSSRYLVKRTGEKVFLECVQDMDHENMFWYRQDPGLGLRLIYFSYDVKMKEKGDIPEGYSVSREKKERFSLILESASTNQTSMYLCASSPGQADYEQYFGPGTRLTVT.

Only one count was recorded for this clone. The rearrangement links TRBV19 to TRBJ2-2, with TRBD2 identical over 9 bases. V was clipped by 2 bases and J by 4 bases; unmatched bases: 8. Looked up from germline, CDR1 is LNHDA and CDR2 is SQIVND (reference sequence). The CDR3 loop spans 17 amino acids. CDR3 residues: CASSILHGTSFTGELFF. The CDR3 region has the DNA TGTGCCAGTAGTATACTCCACGGGACTAGCTTCACCGGGGAGCTGTTTTTT.

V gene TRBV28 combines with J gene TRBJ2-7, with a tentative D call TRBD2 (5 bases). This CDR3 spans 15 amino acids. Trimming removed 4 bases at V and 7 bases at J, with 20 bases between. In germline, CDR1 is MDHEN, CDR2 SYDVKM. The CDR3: CASSSPSKTSGEQYF. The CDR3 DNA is TGTGCCAGCAGTTCTCCTAGCAAAACTTCGGGAGAGCAGTACTTC.

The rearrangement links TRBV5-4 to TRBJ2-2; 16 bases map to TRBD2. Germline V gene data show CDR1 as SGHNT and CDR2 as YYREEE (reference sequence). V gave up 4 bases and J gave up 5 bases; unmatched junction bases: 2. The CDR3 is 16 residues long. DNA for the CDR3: TGTGCCAGCAGCGCGGGACTAGCGGGAGGGACCGGGGAGCTGTTTTTT. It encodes CASSAGLAGGTGELFF.

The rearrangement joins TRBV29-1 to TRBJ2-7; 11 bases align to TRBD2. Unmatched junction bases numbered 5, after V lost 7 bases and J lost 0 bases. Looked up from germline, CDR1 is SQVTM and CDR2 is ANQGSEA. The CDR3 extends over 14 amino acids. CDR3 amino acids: CSARTSGYSYEQYF. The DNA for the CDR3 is TGCAGCGCCAGGACTAGCGGGTACTCCTACGAGCAGTACTTC.

The CDR3 sequence is CASSSPTGRNTDTQYF. Written as DNA, the CDR3 is TGTGCCAGCAGCTCGCCCACAGGGAGGAACACAGATACGCAGTATTTT. The chain uses TRBV5-5 and TRBJ2-3, with D perhaps matching TRBD1 or TRBD2 (6 bases each). Germline assignment: CDR1 SGHKS and CDR2 YYEKEE (reference sequence). There are 16 residues in the CDR3. V dropped 3 bases and J dropped 2 bases, with 16 bases sitting between them.

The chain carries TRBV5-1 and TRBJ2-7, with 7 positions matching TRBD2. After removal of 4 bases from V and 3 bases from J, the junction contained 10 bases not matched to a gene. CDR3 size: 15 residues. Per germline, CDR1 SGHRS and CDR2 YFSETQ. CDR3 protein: CASSLALGGYYEQYF. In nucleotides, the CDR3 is TGCGCCAGCAGCCTGGCTTTGGGGGGGTACTACGAGCAGTACTTC.

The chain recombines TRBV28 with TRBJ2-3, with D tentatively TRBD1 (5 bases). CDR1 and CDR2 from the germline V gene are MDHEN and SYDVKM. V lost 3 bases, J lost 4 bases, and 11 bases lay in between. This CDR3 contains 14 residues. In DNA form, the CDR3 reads TGTGCCAGCAGTTTGACAGCTGACGCAGATACGCAGTATTTT. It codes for CASSLTADADTQYF. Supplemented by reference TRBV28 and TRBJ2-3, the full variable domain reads DVKVTQSSRYLVKRTGEKVFLECVQDMDHENMFWYRQDPGLGLRLIYFSYDVKMKEKGDIPEGYSVSREKKERFSLILESASTNQTSMYLCASSLTADADTQYFGPGTRLTVL.

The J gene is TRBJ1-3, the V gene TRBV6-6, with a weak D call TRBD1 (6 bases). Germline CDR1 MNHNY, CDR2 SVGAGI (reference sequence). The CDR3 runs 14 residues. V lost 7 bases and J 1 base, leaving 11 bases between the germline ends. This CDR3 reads CASTWGTSGNTIYF. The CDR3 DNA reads TGTGCCAGCACCTGGGGGACATCTGGAAACACCATATATTTT.

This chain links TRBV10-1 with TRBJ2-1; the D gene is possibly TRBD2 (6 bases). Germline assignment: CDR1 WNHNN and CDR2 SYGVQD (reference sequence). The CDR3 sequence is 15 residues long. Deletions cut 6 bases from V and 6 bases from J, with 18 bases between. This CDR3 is CASSETSFSGNEQFF. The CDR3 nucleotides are TGCGCCAGCAGCGAGACTAGTTTTTCGGGCAATGAGCAGTTCTTC.

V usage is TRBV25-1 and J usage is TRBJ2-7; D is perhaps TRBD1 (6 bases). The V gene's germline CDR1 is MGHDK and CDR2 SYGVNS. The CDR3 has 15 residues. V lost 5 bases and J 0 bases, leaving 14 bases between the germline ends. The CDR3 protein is CASSFIDRPSYEQYF. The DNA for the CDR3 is TGTGCCAGCAGTTTCATTGACAGGCCCTCCTACGAGCAGTACTTC.

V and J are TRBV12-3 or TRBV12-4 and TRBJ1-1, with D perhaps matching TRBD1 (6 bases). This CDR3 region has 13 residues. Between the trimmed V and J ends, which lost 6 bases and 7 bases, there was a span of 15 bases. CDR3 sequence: CASSSQGGGEAFF. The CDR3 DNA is TGTGCCAGCAGCTCCCAAGGGGGTGGTGAAGCTTTCTTT.

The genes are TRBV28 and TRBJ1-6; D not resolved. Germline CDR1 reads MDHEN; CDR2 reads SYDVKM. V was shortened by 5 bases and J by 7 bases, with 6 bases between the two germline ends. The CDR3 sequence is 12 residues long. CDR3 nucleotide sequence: TGTGCCAGCAGTCCGAGCAATTCACCCCTCCACTTT. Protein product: CASSPSNSPLHF.

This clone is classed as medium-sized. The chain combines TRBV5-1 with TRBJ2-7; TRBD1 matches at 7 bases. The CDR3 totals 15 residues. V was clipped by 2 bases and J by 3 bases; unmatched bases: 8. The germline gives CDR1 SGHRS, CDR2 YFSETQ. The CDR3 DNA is TGCGCCAGCAGCTTCTCAATACAGGGGAACTACGAGCAGTACTTC. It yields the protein CASSFSIQGNYEQYF.

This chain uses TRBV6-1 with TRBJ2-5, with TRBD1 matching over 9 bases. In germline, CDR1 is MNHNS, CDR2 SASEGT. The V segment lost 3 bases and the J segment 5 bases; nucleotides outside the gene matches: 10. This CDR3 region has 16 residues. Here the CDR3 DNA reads TGTGCCAGCAGTGATCTACTACAGGGGGCACGGGAGACCCAGTACTTC. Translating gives CASSDLLQGARETQYF.

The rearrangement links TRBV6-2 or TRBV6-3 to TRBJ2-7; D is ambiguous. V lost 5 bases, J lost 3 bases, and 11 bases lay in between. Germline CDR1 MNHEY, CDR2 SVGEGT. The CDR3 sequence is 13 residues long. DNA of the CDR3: TGTGCCAGCAGTACCACACAGTACTACGAGCAGTACTTC. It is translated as CASSTTQYYEQYF.

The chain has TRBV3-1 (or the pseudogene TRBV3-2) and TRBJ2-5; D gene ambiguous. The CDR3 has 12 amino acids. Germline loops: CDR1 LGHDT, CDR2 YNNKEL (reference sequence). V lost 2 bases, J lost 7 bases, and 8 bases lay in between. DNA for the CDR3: TGTGCCAGCAGCCAAATGCAACGGACCCAGTACTTC. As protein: CASSQMQRTQYF.

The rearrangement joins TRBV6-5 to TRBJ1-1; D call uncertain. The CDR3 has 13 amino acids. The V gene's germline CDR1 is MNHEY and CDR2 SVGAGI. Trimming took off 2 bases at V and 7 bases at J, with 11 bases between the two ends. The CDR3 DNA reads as TGTGCCAGCAGTTACCTTATGACGGATGAAGCTTTCTTT. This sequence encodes CASSYLMTDEAFF.

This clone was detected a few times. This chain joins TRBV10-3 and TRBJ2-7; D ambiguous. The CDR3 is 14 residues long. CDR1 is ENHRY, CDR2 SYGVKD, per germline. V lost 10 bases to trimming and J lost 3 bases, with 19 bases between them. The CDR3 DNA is TGTGCCACCGTACAAGGGTTTATCGGCTACGAGCAGTACTTC. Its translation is CATVQGFIGYEQYF.

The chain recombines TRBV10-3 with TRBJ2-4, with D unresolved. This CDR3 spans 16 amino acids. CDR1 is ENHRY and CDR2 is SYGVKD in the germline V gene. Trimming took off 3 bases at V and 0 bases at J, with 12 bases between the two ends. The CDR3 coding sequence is TGTGCCATCAGTGATTCTTTTCTCCTAGCCAAAAACATTCAGTACTTC. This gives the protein CAISDSFLLAKNIQYF.

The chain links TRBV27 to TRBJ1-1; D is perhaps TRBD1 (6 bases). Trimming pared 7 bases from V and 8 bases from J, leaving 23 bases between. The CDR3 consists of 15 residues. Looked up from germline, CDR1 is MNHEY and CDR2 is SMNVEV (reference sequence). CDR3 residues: CASTLGQAGGGEAFF. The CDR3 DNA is TGTGCCAGCACCCTTGGGCAGGCCGGGGGCGGGGAAGCTTTCTTT.

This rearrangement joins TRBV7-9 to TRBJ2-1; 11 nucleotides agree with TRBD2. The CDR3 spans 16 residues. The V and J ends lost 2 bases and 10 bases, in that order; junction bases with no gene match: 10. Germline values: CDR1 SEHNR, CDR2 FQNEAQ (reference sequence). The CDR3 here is CASSLRRLAGPHEQFF. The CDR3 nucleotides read TGTGCCAGCAGCTTAAGAAGACTAGCGGGGCCTCACGAGCAGTTCTTC.

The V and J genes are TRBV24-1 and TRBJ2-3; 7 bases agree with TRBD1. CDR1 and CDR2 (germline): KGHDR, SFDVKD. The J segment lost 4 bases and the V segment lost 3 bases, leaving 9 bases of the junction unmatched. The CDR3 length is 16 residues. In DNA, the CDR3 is TGTGCCACCAGTGATGCCACAGGGGTGGACGCAGATACGCAGTATTTT. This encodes CATSDATGVDADTQYF.

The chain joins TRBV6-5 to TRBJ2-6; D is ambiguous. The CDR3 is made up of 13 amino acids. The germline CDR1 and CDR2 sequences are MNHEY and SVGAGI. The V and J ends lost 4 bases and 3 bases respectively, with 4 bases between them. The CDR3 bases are TGTGCCAGCAGTTCTAGTGGGGCCAACGTCCTGACTTTC. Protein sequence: CASSSSGANVLTF.

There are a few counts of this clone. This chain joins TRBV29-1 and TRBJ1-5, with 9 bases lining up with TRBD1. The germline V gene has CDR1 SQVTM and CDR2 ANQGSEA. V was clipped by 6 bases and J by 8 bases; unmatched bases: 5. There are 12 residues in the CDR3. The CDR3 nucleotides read TGCAGCGTCGCCGACAGGGGGGAGCCCCAGCATTTT. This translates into CSVADRGEPQHF.

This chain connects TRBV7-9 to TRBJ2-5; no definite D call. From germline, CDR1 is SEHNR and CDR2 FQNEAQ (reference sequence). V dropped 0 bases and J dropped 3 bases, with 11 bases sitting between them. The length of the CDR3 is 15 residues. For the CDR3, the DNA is TGTGCCAGCAGCTTAGCTGCTGAGTTCAAAGAGACCCAGTACTTC. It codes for CASSLAAEFKETQYF.

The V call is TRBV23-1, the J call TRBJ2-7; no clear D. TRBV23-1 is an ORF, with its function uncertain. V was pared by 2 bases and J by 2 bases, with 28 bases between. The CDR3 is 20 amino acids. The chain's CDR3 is CASSQPEASRTAGVTYEQYF. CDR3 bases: TGCGCCAGCAGTCAACCTGAGGCGTCCCGAACAGCCGGAGTTACCTACGAGCAGTACTTC.

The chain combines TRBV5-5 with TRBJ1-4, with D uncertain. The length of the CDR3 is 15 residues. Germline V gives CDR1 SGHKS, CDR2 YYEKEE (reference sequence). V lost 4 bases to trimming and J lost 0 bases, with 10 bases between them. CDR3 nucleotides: TGTGCCAGCAGCCGGATGGAGGCAACTAATGAAAAACTGTTTTTT. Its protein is CASSRMEATNEKLFF. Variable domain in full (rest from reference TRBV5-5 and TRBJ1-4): DAGVTQSPTHLIKTRGQQVTLRCSPISGHKSVSWYQQVLGQGPQFIFQYYEKEERGRGNFPDRFSARQFPNYSSELNVNALLLGDSALYLCASSRMEATNEKLFFGSGTQLSVL.